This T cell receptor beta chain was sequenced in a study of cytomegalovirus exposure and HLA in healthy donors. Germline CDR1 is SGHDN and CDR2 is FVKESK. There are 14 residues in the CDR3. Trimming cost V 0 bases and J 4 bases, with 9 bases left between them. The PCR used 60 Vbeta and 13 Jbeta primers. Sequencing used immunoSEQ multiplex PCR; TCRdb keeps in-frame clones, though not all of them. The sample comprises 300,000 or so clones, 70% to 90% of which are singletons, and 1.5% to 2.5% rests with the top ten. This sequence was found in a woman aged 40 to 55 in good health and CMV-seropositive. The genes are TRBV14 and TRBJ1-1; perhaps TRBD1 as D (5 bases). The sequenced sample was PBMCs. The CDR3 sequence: CASSQDTGGTEAFF. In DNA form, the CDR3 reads TGTGCCAGCAGCCAAGATACGGGGGGCACTGAAGCTTTCTTT.